This TCR beta chain was captured in a study of blood T cell repertoires in COVID-19. On the study more broadly: COVID-19 samples, acute and convalescent, were from the United States, Italy and Spain. PBMCs, B-cell-depleted T cells, or T cells provided the cDNA or gDNA that made up the material.

Living in under 30 US areas, the participants were between 18 and 89 years of age. Cohort assignment relied on participant-reported clinical history. The germline V gene encodes CDR1 LNHDA and CDR2 SQIVND (reference sequence). V was clipped by 5 bases and J by 7 bases; unmatched bases: 8. This CDR3 contains 15 residues. This clone was detected ten times or more. Assay used: immunoSEQ multiplex PCR; TCRdb lists only in-frame clones, some missing. Of under 300,000 clones in the sample, roughly 90% were seen once. V usage is TRBV19 and J usage is TRBJ1-5; 10 bases are shared with TRBD1. The TCR comes from a woman aged 30 to 39 with acute COVID-19. Source material: PBMCs or T cells enriched from blood (not recorded which). CDR3: CASSDLGQGGQPQHF. CDR3 sequence (DNA): TGTGCCAGTAGTGATCTAGGACAGGGGGGACAGCCCCAGCATTTT.